This T cell receptor (beta chain) appears in the sequencing data of a study of blood T cell repertoires in COVID-19. Study-level background: Spain, Italy and the United States supplied samples that represented acute and convalescent COVID-19. The cDNA or gDNA used as material had been derived from T cells, B-cell-depleted T cells, or PBMCs.

This clone occurred once. Per the authors' pipeline: From reference gene primer amplification, estimates of nucleated cell counts were derived. The table came from immunoSEQ multiplex PCR; TCRdb's copy has only in-frame clones and leaves some out. For V, J and clone size, that table is used; D and trimming come from the DNA. The table includes approximately 190,000 clones, around 80% detected once. V lost 0 bases to trimming and J lost 11 bases; unmatched junction nucleotides: 12. CDR3 length: 15 residues. From germline, CDR1 is SGHNT and CDR2 YENEEA. The clonotype was recovered from a man aged 30 to 39 with active or convalescent COVID-19. V and J are TRBV11-3 and TRBJ1-1, with 7 bases that match TRBD1. The specimen sequenced was peripheral blood. The CDR3 is CASSLDLARGIGAFF. The CDR3 DNA reads as TGTGCCAGCAGCTTAGATCTTGCCAGGGGGATTGGGGCTTTCTTT.